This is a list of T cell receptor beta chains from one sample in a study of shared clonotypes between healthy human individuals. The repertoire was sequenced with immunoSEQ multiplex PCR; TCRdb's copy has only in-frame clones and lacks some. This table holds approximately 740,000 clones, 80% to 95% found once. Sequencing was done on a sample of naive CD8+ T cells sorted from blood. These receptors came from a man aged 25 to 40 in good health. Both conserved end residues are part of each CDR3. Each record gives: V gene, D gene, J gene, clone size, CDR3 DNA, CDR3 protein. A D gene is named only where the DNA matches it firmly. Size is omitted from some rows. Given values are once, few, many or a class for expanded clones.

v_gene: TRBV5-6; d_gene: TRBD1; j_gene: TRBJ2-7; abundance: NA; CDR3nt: TGTGCCAGCAGCTTGGGGGGGACAGGCGAGCAGTACTTC; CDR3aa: CASSLGGTGEQYF
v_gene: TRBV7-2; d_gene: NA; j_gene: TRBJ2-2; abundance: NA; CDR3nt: TGTGCCAGCAGCTTAGTTCCAGGGATAACCGGGGAGCTGTTTTTT; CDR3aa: CASSLVPGITGELFF
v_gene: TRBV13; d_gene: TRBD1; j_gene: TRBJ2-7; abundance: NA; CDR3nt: TGTGCCAGCAGCTCCGGGACAGGGGACGAGCAGTACTTC; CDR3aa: CASSSGTGDEQYF
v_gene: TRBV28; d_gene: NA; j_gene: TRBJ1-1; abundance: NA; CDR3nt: TGTGCCAGCAGCCCCAATTTGGGCCTGACCACTGAAGCTTTCTTT; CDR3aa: CASSPNLGLTTEAFF
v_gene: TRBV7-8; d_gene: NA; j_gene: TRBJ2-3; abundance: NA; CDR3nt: TGTGCCAGCAGCTTAGGAGGGGCGGCAGATACGCAGTATTTT; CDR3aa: CASSLGGAADTQYF
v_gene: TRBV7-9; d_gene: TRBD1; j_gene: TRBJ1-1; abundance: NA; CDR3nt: TGTGCCAGCAGCCTCCCCAGGGACAGGGTCACTGAAGCTTTCTTT; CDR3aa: CASSLPRDRVTEAFF
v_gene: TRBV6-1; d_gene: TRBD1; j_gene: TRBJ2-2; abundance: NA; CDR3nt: TGTGCTAACAGGGGTGTCGGAACCGGGGAGCTGTTTTTT; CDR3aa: CANRGVGTGELFF
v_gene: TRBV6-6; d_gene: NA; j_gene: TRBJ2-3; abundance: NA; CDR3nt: TGTGCCAGCAGTTACTCAATGAGGGATACGCAGTATTTT; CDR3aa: CASSYSMRDTQYF
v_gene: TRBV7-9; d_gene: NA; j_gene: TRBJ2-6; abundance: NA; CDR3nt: TGTGCCAGCAGCTTAGTCGTGGGTGGGGCCAACGTCCTGACTTTC; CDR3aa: CASSLVVGGANVLTF
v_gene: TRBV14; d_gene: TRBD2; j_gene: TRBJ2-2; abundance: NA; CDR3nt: TGTGCCAGCAGCCAAGGGATAGCGGGAGGTCTCACCGGGGAGCTGTTTTTT; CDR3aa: CASSQGIAGGLTGELFF
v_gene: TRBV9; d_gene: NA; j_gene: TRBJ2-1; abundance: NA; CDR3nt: TGTGCCAGCAGCGTAGGGTGGCTGATGAGCTCCTACAATGAGCAGTTCTTC; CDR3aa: CASSVGWLMSSYNEQFF
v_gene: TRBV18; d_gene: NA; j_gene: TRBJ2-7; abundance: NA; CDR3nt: TGTGCCAGCTCACCCGGTGGCGGAACCTACGAGCAGTACTTC; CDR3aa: CASSPGGGTYEQYF
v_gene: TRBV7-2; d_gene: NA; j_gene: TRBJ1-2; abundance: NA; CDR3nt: TGTGCCAGCAGCTTAGTTTTGGGTGGGGCTGGGGTAGGCTACACCTTC; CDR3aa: CASSLVLGGAGVGYTF
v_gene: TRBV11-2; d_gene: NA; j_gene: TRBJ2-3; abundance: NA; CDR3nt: TGTGCCAGCAGCCCTCTACCTGGAGGGGGCCATACGCAGTATTTT; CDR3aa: CASSPLPGGGHTQYF
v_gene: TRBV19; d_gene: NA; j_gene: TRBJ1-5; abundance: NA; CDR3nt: TGTGCCAGTAGTATAGGGACAGTTAATAGGCAGCCCCAGCATTTT; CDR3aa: CASSIGTVNRQPQHF
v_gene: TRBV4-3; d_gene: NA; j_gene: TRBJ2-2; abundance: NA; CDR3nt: TGCGCCAGCAGCCAAGACCCCGGGGGATGGGCCGGGGAGCTGTTTTTT; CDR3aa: CASSQDPGGWAGELFF
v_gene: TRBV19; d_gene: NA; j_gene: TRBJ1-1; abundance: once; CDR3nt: TGTGCCAGTATGGAAGAGGGACGAGCTTTCTTT; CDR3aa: CASMEEGRAFF
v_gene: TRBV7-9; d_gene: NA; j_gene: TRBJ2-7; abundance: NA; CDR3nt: TGTGCCAGCAGCTTCGGACAAGGCCAGTACGAGCAGTACTTC; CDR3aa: CASSFGQGQYEQYF
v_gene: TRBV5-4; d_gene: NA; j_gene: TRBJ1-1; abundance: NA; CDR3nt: TGTGCCAGCAGCTTGAAGGGAGGGGGTACTGAAGCTTTCTTT; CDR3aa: CASSLKGGGTEAFF
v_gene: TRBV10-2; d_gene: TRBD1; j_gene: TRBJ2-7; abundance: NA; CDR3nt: TGCGCCAGCTCAGGGGGTGTCTACGAGCAGTACTTC; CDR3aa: CASSGGVYEQYF
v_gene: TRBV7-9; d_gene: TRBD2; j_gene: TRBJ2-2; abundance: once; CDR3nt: TGTGCCAGCAAGACTATTAGCGGGCAGAACACCGGGGAGCTGTTTTTT; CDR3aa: CASKTISGQNTGELFF
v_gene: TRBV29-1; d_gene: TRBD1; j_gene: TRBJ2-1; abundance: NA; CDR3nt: TGCAGCGTTGTCGGGACAGCCTACAATGAGCAGTTCTTC; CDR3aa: CSVVGTAYNEQFF
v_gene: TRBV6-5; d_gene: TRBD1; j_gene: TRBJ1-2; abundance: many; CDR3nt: TGTGCCAGCAGCACACAGGGGGGGAATGGCTACACCTTC; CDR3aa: CASSTQGGNGYTF
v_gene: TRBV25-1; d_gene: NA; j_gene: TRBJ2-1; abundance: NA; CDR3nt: TGTGCCAGCAGTGATGGCGGGGACGATGAGCAGTTCTTC; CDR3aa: CASSDGGDDEQFF
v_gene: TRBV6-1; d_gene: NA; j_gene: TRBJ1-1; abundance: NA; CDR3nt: TGTGCCAGCAGTGAACCGCCCCCGCCAATGGCTTTCTTT; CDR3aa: CASSEPPPPMAFF
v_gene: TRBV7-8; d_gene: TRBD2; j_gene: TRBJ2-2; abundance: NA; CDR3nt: TGTGCCAGCAGCTTCCCTCCCCGGGAGGTAGACACCGGGGAGCTGTTTTTT; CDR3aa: CASSFPPREVDTGELFF
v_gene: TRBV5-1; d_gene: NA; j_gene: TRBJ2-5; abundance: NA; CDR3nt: TGCGCCAGCAGCTTGGAGGCAGGGGGGCGTGAGACCCAGTACTTC; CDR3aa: CASSLEAGGRETQYF
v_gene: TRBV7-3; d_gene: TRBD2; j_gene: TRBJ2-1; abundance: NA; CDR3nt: TGTGCCAGCAGCTCTGATAGCGGGAGGGCCTCCTACAATGAGCAGTTCTTC; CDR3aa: CASSSDSGRASYNEQFF
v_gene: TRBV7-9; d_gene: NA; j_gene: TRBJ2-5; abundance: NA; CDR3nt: TGTGCCAGCAGCTTAATAATCGGGGGCGAGCCCTCCCAAGAGACCCAGTACTTC; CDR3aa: CASSLIIGGEPSQETQYF
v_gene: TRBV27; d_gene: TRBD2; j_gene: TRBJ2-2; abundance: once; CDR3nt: TGTGCCAGCAGTTTCGGACTAGCGGGTGGCACCGGGGAGCTGTTTTTT; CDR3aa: CASSFGLAGGTGELFF
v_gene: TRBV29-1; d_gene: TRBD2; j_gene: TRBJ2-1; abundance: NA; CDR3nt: TGCAGCGTGACTGACACAAGCGGGACCTACAATGAGCAGTTCTTC; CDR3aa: CSVTDTSGTYNEQFF
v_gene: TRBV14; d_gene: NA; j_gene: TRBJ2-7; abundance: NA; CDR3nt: TGTGCCAGCAGCCGTGAAGACTTAGCGGTGAGTCCGTCCTACGAGCAGTACTTC; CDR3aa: CASSREDLAVSPSYEQYF
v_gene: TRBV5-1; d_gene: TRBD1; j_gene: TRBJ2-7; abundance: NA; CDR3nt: TGCGCCAGCAGCTCCCGGGACAGGGACGACTACGAGCAGTACTTC; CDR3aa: CASSSRDRDDYEQYF
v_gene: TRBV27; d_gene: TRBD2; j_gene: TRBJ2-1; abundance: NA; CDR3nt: TGTGCCAGCAGTTTCTTCGCCCCCGGGACTAGCGGGATTGACAATGAGCAGTTCTTC; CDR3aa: CASSFFAPGTSGIDNEQFF
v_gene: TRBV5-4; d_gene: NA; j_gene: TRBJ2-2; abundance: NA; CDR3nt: TGTGCCAGCAGCTTGGATGGGAGAACGAACACCGGGGAGCTGTTTTTT; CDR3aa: CASSLDGRTNTGELFF
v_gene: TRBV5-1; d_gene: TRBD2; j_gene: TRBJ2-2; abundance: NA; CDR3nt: TGCGCCAGCAGCGACTACGGGACTAGCGGGAACACCGGGGAGCTGTTTTTT; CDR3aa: CASSDYGTSGNTGELFF
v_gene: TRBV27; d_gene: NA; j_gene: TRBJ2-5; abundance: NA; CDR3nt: TGTGCCAGCAGTTTAGATAGTAGGGAGACCCAGTACTTC; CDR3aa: CASSLDSRETQYF
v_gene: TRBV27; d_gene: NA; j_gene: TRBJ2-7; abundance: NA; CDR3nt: TGTGCCAGCAGCTCATTCCTAGCCCCAGCCTACGAGCAGTACTTC; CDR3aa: CASSSFLAPAYEQYF
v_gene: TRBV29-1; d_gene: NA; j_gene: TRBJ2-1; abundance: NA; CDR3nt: TGCAGCGTTGCTGGGGACCATTCCTACAATGAGCAGTTCTTC; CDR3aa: CSVAGDHSYNEQFF
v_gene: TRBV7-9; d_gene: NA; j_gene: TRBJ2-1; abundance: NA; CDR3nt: TGTGCCAGCAGCATACCCCGGGACTACAATGAGCAGTTCTTC; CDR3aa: CASSIPRDYNEQFF
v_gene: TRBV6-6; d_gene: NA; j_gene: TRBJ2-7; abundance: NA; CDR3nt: TGTGCCAGCAGTTACTCGACAGACGAGCAGTACTTC; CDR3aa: CASSYSTDEQYF
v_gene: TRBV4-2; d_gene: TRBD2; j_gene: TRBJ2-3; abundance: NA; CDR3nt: TGTGCCAGCAGCCCGGACCCCAAGACTAGCGGGAGGGCCGAAGGCACAGATACGCAGTATTTT; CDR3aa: CASSPDPKTSGRAEGTDTQYF
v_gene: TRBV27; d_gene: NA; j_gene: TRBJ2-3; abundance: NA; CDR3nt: TGTGCCAGCAGTGCGGGCGCGATTTGGGCAGATACGCAGTATTTT; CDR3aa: CASSAGAIWADTQYF
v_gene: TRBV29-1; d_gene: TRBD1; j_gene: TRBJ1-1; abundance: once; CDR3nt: TGCAGCGTTGAAGTCGTGGGACAGGGCGTCACTGAAGCTTTCTTT; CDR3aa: CSVEVVGQGVTEAFF
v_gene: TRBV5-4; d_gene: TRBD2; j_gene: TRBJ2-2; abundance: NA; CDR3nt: TGTGCCAGCAGCTTGTGGACTAGCGGGAGTACCGGGGAGCTGTTTTTT; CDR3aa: CASSLWTSGSTGELFF
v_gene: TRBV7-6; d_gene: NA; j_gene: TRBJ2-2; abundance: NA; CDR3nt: TGTGCCAGCAGCCAACCCGACAAGAACACCGGGGAGCTGTTTTTT; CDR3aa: CASSQPDKNTGELFF
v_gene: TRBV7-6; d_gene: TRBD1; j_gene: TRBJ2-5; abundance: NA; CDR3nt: TGTGCCAGCAGCTTCCTGACAGGGGGATTTCAAGAGACCCAGTACTTC; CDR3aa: CASSFLTGGFQETQYF
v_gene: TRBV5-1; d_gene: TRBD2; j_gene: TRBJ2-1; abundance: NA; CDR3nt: TGCGCCAGCAGCTCGGGACTAGCGGGAGGGCCCTACAATGAGCAGTTCTTC; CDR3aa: CASSSGLAGGPYNEQFF
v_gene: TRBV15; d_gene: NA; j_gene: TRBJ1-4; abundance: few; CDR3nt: TGTGCCACCAGCGGTAGTCACCTGTTTTTT; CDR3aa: CATSGSHLFF
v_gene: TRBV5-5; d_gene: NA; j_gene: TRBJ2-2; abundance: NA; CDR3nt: TGTGCCAGCAGCTTTTCGCCCGGGGAGCTGTTTTTT; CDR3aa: CASSFSPGELFF
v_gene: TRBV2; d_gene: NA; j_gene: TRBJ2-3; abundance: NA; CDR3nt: TGTGCCAGCACCGGGAGCACAGATACGCAGTATTTT; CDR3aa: CASTGSTDTQYF
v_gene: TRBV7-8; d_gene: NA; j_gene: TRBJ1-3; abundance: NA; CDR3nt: TGTGCCAGCAGCTCTTCCGGAGGCTCTGGAAACACCATATATTTT; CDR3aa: CASSSSGGSGNTIYF
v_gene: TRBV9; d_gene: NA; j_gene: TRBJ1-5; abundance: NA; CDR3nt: TGTGCCAGCAGTGATAGTGGGGTGGGGCCCCAGCATTTT; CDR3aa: CASSDSGVGPQHF
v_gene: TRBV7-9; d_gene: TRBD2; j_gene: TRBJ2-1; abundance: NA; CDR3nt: TGTGCCAGCACCACCGGGACTAGCGGACTCCTATCCGACAATGAGCAGTTCTTC; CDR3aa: CASTTGTSGLLSDNEQFF
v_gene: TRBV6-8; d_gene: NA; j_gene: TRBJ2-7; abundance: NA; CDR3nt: TGTGCCAGCAGTAAAAGCTCCTACGAGCAGTACTTC; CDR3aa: CASSKSSYEQYF
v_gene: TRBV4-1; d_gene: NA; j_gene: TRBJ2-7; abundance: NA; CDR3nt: TGCGCCAGCAGCCAAGGGATTCGTGGGGGACTCGACGAGCAGTACTTC; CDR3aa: CASSQGIRGGLDEQYF
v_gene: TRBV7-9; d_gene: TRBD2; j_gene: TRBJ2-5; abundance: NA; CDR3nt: TGTGCCAGCAGCTTGTTGACTAGCGGGGATTACCAAGAGACCCAGTACTTC; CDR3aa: CASSLLTSGDYQETQYF
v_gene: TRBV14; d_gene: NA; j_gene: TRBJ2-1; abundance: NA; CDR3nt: TGTGCCAGCAGCCAAGAAGAGTTGGGGATAACCTACAATGAGCAGTTCTTC; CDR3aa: CASSQEELGITYNEQFF